This T cell receptor (beta chain) stems from a study of T cells after yellow fever vaccination. Germline V CDR1 and CDR2: MDHEN, SYDVKM. The length of the CDR3 is 12 residues. Via MiXCR, TCRdb re-called the 5' RACE reads, giving one row per CDR3 protein. The sample contains about 360,000 distinct CDR3 sequences, more than 5.5% of which appear only once. At least ten counts were recorded for this clonotype. At one boundary the junction diverges from the germline segment, which might be a read error. The sequences come from PBMCs, collected 5 days after the yellow fever booster vaccination. The origin of this receptor is a man aged 30 to 39 who received the YFV17D yellow fever vaccine. The V and J genes are TRBV28 and TRBJ2-5, with D possibly matching TRBD2 (6 bases). CDR3 in amino acids: CASTSTREPQYF. The CDR3 bases are TGTGCCAGCACCTCGACTAGAGAGCCCCAGTACTTC.